These 18 T cell receptor beta chains were sequenced from one sample in a study of tumor and adjacent non-tumor tissue in lung cancer. A modified ARM-PCR protocol with three rounds of nested PCR amplified TCRbeta. TCRdb re-derived calls from the multiplex PCR reads in MiXCR, one entry per CDR3 protein. The table includes approximately 71,000 distinct CDR3 sequences, almost 60% detected once. No cell sorting was done before RNA was extracted from the tissue. The sequenced sample was lung tumor tissue. The receptors were sampled from a man aged 45-60 years with non-small cell lung cancer.

This clonotype has ten or more counts. The rearrangement joins TRBV4-1 to TRBJ2-4, with 7 bases aligning to TRBD1. V was pared by 4 bases and J by 0 bases, with 9 bases of the junction left unmatched. The CDR3 runs to 17 residues. Germline CDR1 and CDR2: MGHRA and YSYEKL. CDR3 DNA sequence: TGCGCCAGCAGCCTTGACAGGGAGAGAATAGCCAAAAACATTCAGTACTTC. Its protein product is CASSLDRERIAKNIQYF.

Notes on this clonotype: One end of the junction fails to match germline, which may point to a read error. This sequence joins TRBV4-1 and TRBJ1-1; 7 bases are shared with TRBD1. Per the germline V gene, CDR1 is MGHRA and CDR2 is YSYEKL. The CDR3 totals 15 residues. DNA for the CDR3: TGCGTCAGCAGCCAGGGGGACAGCATGAGCACTGAAGCTTTCTTT. Translated, it gives CVSSQGDSMSTEAFF.

Concerning this clonotype: A much larger clone is a single base away; this may be a read error. The chain carries TRBV10-2 and TRBJ2-1; TRBD2 agrees at 7 bases. The CDR3 is 16 residues long. Trimming at V came to 3 bases and at J to 8 bases, leaving 13 bases not matched to a gene. In germline, CDR1 is WSHSY, CDR2 SAAADI. The DNA of the CDR3 is TGCGCCAGCAGTGAAGACAGATGGGCGGGAGACGATGAGCAGTTCTTC. Translated: CASSEDRWAGDDEQFF.

This clonotype was observed a handful of times. This rearrangement joins TRBV10-2 to TRBJ1-5, with a tentative D call TRBD1 (5 bases). V was clipped by 4 bases and J by 1 base, with 8 bases between them. CDR3 length: 14 amino acids. Germline V gives CDR1 WSHSY, CDR2 SAAADI. CDR3 amino acids: CASSVNRSNQPQHF. DNA of the CDR3: TGCGCCAGCAGTGTAAACAGGAGCAATCAGCCCCAGCATTTT.

The chain couples TRBV7-9 to TRBJ2-5, with TRBD1 as a possible D gene (5 bases). In germline, CDR1 is SEHNR, CDR2 FQNEAQ (reference sequence). Between the trimmed V and J ends, which lost 2 bases and 0 bases, there was a span of 7 bases. The CDR3 runs 14 residues. CDR3 sequence: CASSLRQHQETQYF. In DNA form, the CDR3 reads TGTGCCAGCAGCTTAAGACAGCACCAAGAGACCCAGTACTTC. The full variable domain, in which reference TRBV7-9 and TRBJ2-5 provide the parts outside the CDR3, is DTGVSQNPRHKITKRGQNVTFRCDPISEHNRLYWYRQTLGQGPEFLTYFQNEAQLEKSRLLSDRFSAERPKGSFSTLEIQRTEQGDSAMYLCASSLRQHQETQYFGPGTRLLVL.

This clonotype showed up just a few times. With a much larger clone just one base away, this may be a read error. The J gene is TRBJ2-7, the V gene TRBV4-1, with D unclear. Germline CDR1 reads MGHRA; CDR2 reads YSYEKL. The CDR3 is made up of 16 amino acids. Here the CDR3 reads CANSQVYSVLAYEQYF. CDR3 in DNA: TGCGCCAACAGCCAGGTCTACTCCGTTCTTGCCTACGAGCAGTACTTC.

The chain employs TRBV11-2 and TRBJ2-1, with D unclear. The CDR3 sequence is 14 residues long. The germline gives CDR1 SGHAT, CDR2 FQNNGV. Between the trimmed V and J ends, which lost 10 bases and 15 bases, there was a span of 28 bases. The CDR3 reads CATTVNYGADGRFF. The CDR3 nucleotides read TGTGCCACTACGGTAAATTACGGCGCCGATGGGCGGTTCTTC.

On this clonotype itself: In this CDR3 the conserved last residue, phenylalanine or tryptophan, is missing, so a read error is likely. This chain uses TRBV6-2 or TRBV6-3 with TRBJ2-1; 11 nucleotides agree with TRBD2. The CDR3 is made up of 17 amino acids. The junction had 9 bases not matched to a gene; V was cut back by 2 bases and J by 6 bases. Germline V gene lookup returns CDR1 MNHEY and CDR2 SVGEGT. This CDR3 is CASSYGGGGTSGNEQFS. In DNA, the CDR3 is TGTGCCAGCAGTTACGGGGGCGGCGGGACTAGCGGCAATGAGCAGTTCTCC.

This clonotype was detected only once. At one end, the junction sequence differs from germline, possibly due to a read error. The chain combines TRBV2 with TRBJ2-7, with TRBD2 identical over 9 bases. Germline V CDR1 and CDR2: SNHLY, FYNNEI. This CDR3 is built from 14 residues. The CDR3 region is CASSELAGLYERYF. In DNA form, the CDR3 reads TGTGCCAGCAGTGAACTAGCGGGGCTTTACGAGCGGTACTTC. Together with reference TRBV2 and TRBJ2-7, the CDR3 gives the full variable domain: EPEVTQTPSHQVTQMGQEVILRCVPISNHLYFYWYRQILGQKVEFLVSFYNNEISEKSEIFDDQFSVERPDGSNFTLKIRSTKLEDSAMYFCASSELAGLYERYFGPGTRLTVT.

To note about this clonotype: Being one base from a much bigger clone, this may be a read error. This chain joins TRBV5-1 and TRBJ2-7, with 7 bases that match TRBD1. CDR1 and CDR2 from the germline V gene are SGHRS and YFSETQ. The CDR3 has 14 residues. In DNA form, the CDR3 reads TGCACCAGCAGCCGGGACAGCATCGCCTACGAGCAGTACTTC. It specifies CTSSRDSIAYEQYF.

As to this clonotype: A single base separates this from a much larger clone, so it may be a read error. V and J are TRBV12-5 and TRBJ2-6; D is undetermined. The CDR3 has 17 amino acids. Germline V gene sequence: CDR1 LGHNT, CDR2 FRNRAP. The CDR3 DNA sequence: TGTGCTAGTGATTTGGAACCCCGACACCCTGGGGCCAACGTCCTGACTTTC. Protein: CASDLEPRHPGANVLTF.

This clonotype is categorized as large. The chain carries TRBV6-5 and TRBJ2-1, with D possibly being TRBD1 (6 bases). The CDR3 is 12 residues long. V was trimmed by 6 bases and J by 9 bases, leaving 12 bases between them. Germline V gene sequence: CDR1 MNHEY, CDR2 SVGAGI. The CDR3 loop reads CASRTTGPEQFF. The CDR3 nucleotides are TGTGCCAGCAGAACCACAGGGCCTGAGCAGTTCTTC.

This clonotype was picked up many times. This rearrangement joins TRBV6-2 or TRBV6-3 to TRBJ2-1; 7 bases are shared with TRBD2. The germline V gene encodes CDR1 MNHEY and CDR2 SVGEGT. With 5 bases clipped from V and 5 bases from J, the junction kept 12 bases outside the gene matches. CDR3 length equals 16 residues. This CDR3 is CASSGRDYLKDNEQFF. The CDR3, as DNA: TGTGCCAGCAGTGGCCGGGACTACCTAAAAGACAATGAGCAGTTCTTC.

This chain links TRBV5-1 with TRBJ2-7; D gene ambiguous. Germline values: CDR1 SGHRS, CDR2 YFSETQ. The germline V and J ends were trimmed by 1 base and 3 bases, with 11 bases remaining between them. The CDR3 consists of 14 residues. The CDR3 bases are TGCGCCAGCAGCTTGACTGGCGGCTACTACGAGCAGTACTTC. This translates into CASSLTGGYYEQYF.

This clonotype was seen more than once but under ten times. This may arise from a read error, as a much more abundant clone is one base away. J is TRBJ2-5 and V is TRBV4-1; possibly TRBD1 or TRBD2 for D (5 bases each). CDR1 and CDR2 from the germline V gene are MGHRA and YSYEKL. The CDR3 covers 15 residues. This chain's CDR3 is CANSQVTRGGETQYF. CDR3 nucleotides: TGCGCCAACAGCCAAGTAACAAGGGGCGGGGAGACCCAGTACTTC.

This clonotype was observed at least ten times. The chain has TRBV2 and TRBJ2-2; possible D gene TRBD2, 5 bases. CDR3 length: 14 amino acids. Per germline, CDR1 SNHLY and CDR2 FYNNEI. The V gene lost 6 bases and the J gene lost 6 bases, with 14 bases spanning the gap. In DNA, the CDR3 is TGTGCCAGCAGGGACGACTATGCGTCCGGGGAGCTGTTTTTT. This sequence encodes CASRDDYASGELFF.

In its sample, this clonotype was seen many times. The gene calls are TRBV6-1 and TRBJ2-2; TRBD1 might be the D (5 bases). V shed 5 bases and J shed 4 bases, with 14 bases lying between them. Per the germline V gene, CDR1 is MNHNS and CDR2 is SASEGT. The CDR3 loop spans 15 amino acids. The DNA of the CDR3 is TGTGCCAGCAGTCCCGACAGCCGGGTCACCGGGGAGCTGTTTTTT. As protein: CASSPDSRVTGELFF.

This clonotype was detected a few times. The chain is built from TRBV7-9 and TRBJ2-3, with 7 bases matching TRBD1. J lost 6 bases, V lost 7 bases, and 13 bases had no gene match. This CDR3 has 15 residues. Germline assignment: CDR1 SEHNR and CDR2 FQNEAQ (reference sequence). CDR3 bases: TGTGCCAGCATCCCAGGGACAGCACTTGGGGATACGCAGTATTTT. As protein: CASIPGTALGDTQYF.